This record concerns one TCR beta chain sequence. The record originates from a study of blood T cell repertoires in COVID-19. CDR3 size: 14 residues. The V gene's germline CDR1 is SNHLY and CDR2 FYNNEI. V gave up 6 bases and J gave up 2 bases, with 10 bases separating them. Sequenced by immunoSEQ multiplex PCR; TCRdb stores in-frame clones only, minus some. In the table there are 95,000 to 130,000 clones, about nine tenths of which are singletons. The chain couples TRBV2 to TRBJ1-4; D is undetermined. The sample comprised peripheral blood. The sequence was collected from a human donor with active COVID-19. The donor label of this sample is uncertain. The CDR3 DNA sequence: TGTGCCAGCAGACCCCAGACTACTAATGAAAAACTGTTTTTT. The encoded protein is CASRPQTTNEKLFF.